This TCR beta chain was captured in a study of cytomegalovirus exposure and HLA in healthy donors. Whole-study findings and limits: CMV serostatus was the sole immune exposure information available. The classifier, whose performance was assessed in both the original and validation cohorts, reportedly diagnosed cytomegalovirus status with high specificity and sensitivity. A later analysis showed HLA-associated TCR beta chains outstripping equally common others in clonal expansion. TRBV6-2, TRBV6-3 and some other V segments were unresolvable in 87-base-pair reads.

With 60 Vbeta and 13 Jbeta primers, the PCR was carried out. Profiling relied on immunoSEQ multiplex PCR, and the TCRdb table lists in-frame clones only, not all of them. The sample comprises about 130,000 clones, around three quarters of which are singletons, and approximately 1.3% rests with the top ten. The germline V gene has CDR1 SGHRS and CDR2 YFSETQ. The CDR3 length is 16 residues. V lost 6 bases, J lost 0 bases, and 11 bases stayed unmatched. In regard to this clone: Its specificity is not known.

The clonotype was recovered from a female donor in good health and CMV-seronegative. The chain joins TRBV5-1 to TRBJ2-5; TRBD2 agrees at 7 bases. Sequencing was carried out using PBMCs. The CDR3 is CASTRASGAYQETQYF. In DNA form, the CDR3 reads TGCGCCAGCACTAGGGCTAGCGGAGCGTACCAAGAGACCCAGTACTTC.